Here is one T cell receptor (beta chain) with its context. Its antigen is undetermined. Here immunoSEQ multiplex PCR was the method, and the copy in TCRdb shows in-frame clones only, minus some. The table shows over 150,000 clones, with about nine tenths occurring only once. This sample was included in a study of T cell responses to AZD1222 COVID-19 vaccine. The study's findings and limits: Spike-specific TCR breadth and depth went up after people got two AZD1222 doses. Repertoires in all cases were sampled only once the peak T cell response had passed.

This clonotype was sampled from an adult in good health. The sample was peripheral blood, taken on day 0 of MenACWY control vaccination.

CDR3 nucleotides: TGTGCCACTACCCCAGGGGATACGCAGTATTTT. Encoded protein: CATTPGDTQYF. This rearrangement joins TRBV28 to TRBJ2-3; tentatively, D is TRBD1 (5 bases). This CDR3 is built from 11 residues. Germline loops: CDR1 MDHEN, CDR2 SYDVKM. Between the trimmed V and J ends, which lost 10 bases and 6 bases, there was a span of 11 bases.